This T cell receptor (beta chain) was obtained from a study of T cells in Graves' hyperthyroidism and ophthalmopathy (dated by TCRdb to about 2019). A note on the overall study: Peripheral blood was sampled at the time of initial diagnosis, prior to any treatment. TCR Vbeta CDR3 sequencing of approximately 140 peripheral blood samples (approximately 44 ophthalmopathy, about 75 hyperthyroidism and around 17 progressor patients) is reported in the paper. TCR V-J signatures able to tell the groups apart were searched for in a discovery cohort of 95 or so patients, of whom more than 40 had Graves' ophthalmopathy and 57 had stable Graves' hyperthyroidism. The roughly 90 discovery patients were divided at random into training and test sets in a 7:3 ratio. The study also compared thyroid tissue and blood T-cell repertoires from a handful of Graves' hyperthyroidism patients. Following sampling, methimazole starting at 30 mg daily was given to hyperthyroidism patients, and high-dose intravenous methylprednisolone was given to ophthalmopathy patients. Whether ophthalmopathy could be predicted prospectively was tested in an independent validation cohort made up of under 20 hyperthyroidism patients plus 17 patients who later progressed to ophthalmopathy. Broader findings and caveats from the paper: Ophthalmopathy was separated from stable hyperthyroidism by a 13 V-J signature model, with 85% to 90% sensitivity and around 81% specificity obtained in cross-validation and 80%/75% obtained in testing. Most expanded thyroid clonotypes (frequency above 0.001) were also found in blood, which suggests that blood repertoires may mirror thyroid immune responses. No statistical method was used to fix the sample size in advance, and group allocation was not hidden from the investigators. In validation, the model predicted progression to ophthalmopathy with 55% to 71% sensitivity and 72% to 85% specificity, a median of 6.5 months before onset.

In the ophthalmopathy patients, disease was moderately to severely active, with a Clinical Activity Score of 3 or more, a NOSPECS grade of 4 or more, and a duration of less than 3 months. The study excluded patients with uncontrolled infections, other autoimmune diseases, pregnancy or lactation. Diagnoses relied on clinical symptoms, serum thyroxine and TRAb, thyroid ultrasound and orbital computed tomography. PBMCs were isolated from about 9 ml of fresh peripheral blood by Ficoll-Paque density gradient centrifugation. Total RNA was extracted with Trizol reagent, and quality was checked on an Agilent 2100 Bioanalyzer. Worth noting for this clonotype: No cognate antigen has been identified for it. Base quality data are lacking; no much larger clone is found one base away.

The TCR beta CDR3 regions were amplified from the RNA transcripts. A first-round RT-PCR of the TCR CDR3 used the HTBI primer set with the Qiagen OneStep RT-PCR kit. The libraries were constructed in a second round of multiplex PCR and then size-selected and purified. Paired-end sequencing of the libraries was performed with 100 bp reads on an Illumina HiSeq2000. From the authors' description of their analysis: SOAPnuke was used to process the raw data, throwing out any read that contained adapters or uncalled bases, had a mean Phred below 15, or lacked an exact constant-primer or identifier match. High-quality paired reads were merged using COPE v1.2.5, and each unique nucleotide sequence was defined as a clonotype. Clonotypes were aligned to IMGT TRBV, TRBD and TRBJ reference segments using MiTCR v1.1. The analysis was restricted to V-J combinations with a frequency above 0.0001, which together covered 98% to 99.2% of the repertoires. A TCS score was defined as the ratio between F50 (clonal expansion) and ExV (chaos), using BLOSUM62-based TCRdist between CDR3 peptides within each V-J. Welch's t-statistics and random forest reduced roughly 500 V-J features to 13, which were used in a naive Bayes classifier (R e1071). TCRdb reanalyzed the raw reads on its own, using fastp at Q25 for trimming and MiXCR for clone calling, and kept in-frame beta chains. Rows merge per CDR3 protein into single entries with the most common DNA and genes. These V and J calls originate from TCRdb's pipeline instead of the authors' own analysis. The sample table holds fewer than 750,000 distinct CDR3 sequences, of which roughly 15% were seen once. The ten largest clones capture 9.5% to 15% of the sample.

The CDR3 runs 14 amino acids, cysteine and phenylalanine included. The only DNA kept is the CDR3, 42 bases in frame from the first base. The trim is 3 bases for V and 0 bases for J, with a gap of 9 bases between the germline ends. CDR1 and CDR2 (DFQATT, SNEGSKA) derive from the germline V gene (reference sequence). The sequence was collected from a woman aged 50 to 60 with Graves' ophthalmopathy. Input material: blood. The chain joins TRBV20-1 to TRBJ1-3, with an unclear D gene assignment. The nucleotide sequence reads TGCAGTGCTAGGTCTGCAGTCTCTGGAAACACCATATATTTT. Translated, it reads CSARSAVSGNTIYF.